This entry lists 10 T cell receptor beta chains sequenced from one sample in a study of T-cell memory formation after mild COVID-19. TCRdb independently ran MiXCR on the 5' RACE reads; one entry per CDR3 protein. The repertoire holds 250,000 to 400,000 distinct CDR3 sequences, with 14% as singletons. Sequencing was done on a sample of PBMCs or a T cell subset sorted from them (not recorded which). The receptor source for this set is a man between 18 and 35 years old who had mild COVID-19 (a few samples of this study predate the infection). Cell type and time point are not known.

The chain is built from TRBV20-1 and TRBJ2-2, with 11 bases fitting TRBD2. The CDR3 extends over 16 amino acids. CDR1 and CDR2 (germline): DFQATT, SNEGSKA (reference sequence). Trimming cost V 0 bases and J 6 bases; bases outside gene matches: 6. The CDR3 DNA reads as TGCAGTGCTAGAGACCGCATAGCGGGGGGGGCCGGGGAGCTGTTTTTT. Protein: CSARDRIAGGAGELFF.

The gene calls are TRBV4-2 and TRBJ1-4; possible D gene TRBD1, 5 bases. Germline V CDR1 and CDR2: LGHNA, YNFKEQ. V lost 0 bases and J lost 3, with 11 bases in between. The CDR3 sequence is 16 residues long. The CDR3 DNA sequence: TGTGCCAGCAGCCAAGATTGGCGGGGGGCTAATGAAAAACTGTTTTTT. Its translation is CASSQDWRGANEKLFF.

The genes are TRBV24-1 and TRBJ2-3; maybe TRBD1 (5 bases). Germline CDR1 and CDR2: KGHDR and SFDVKD. Trimming pared 12 bases from V and 3 bases from J, leaving 15 bases between. The CDR3 spans 13 residues. This CDR3 reads CASALQGTDTQYF. Written as DNA, the CDR3 is TGTGCCTCGGCCCTCCAGGGTACAGATACGCAGTATTTT.

The V and J genes are TRBV7-6 and TRBJ2-2, with a tentative D call TRBD2 (5 bases). Germline V gene sequence: CDR1 SGHVS, CDR2 FNYEAQ. V was shortened by 5 bases and J by 3 bases, with 10 bases between the two germline ends. There are 14 residues in the CDR3. CDR3 amino acids: CASSPTSDTGELFF. The CDR3, as DNA: TGTGCCAGCAGCCCCACTAGTGACACCGGGGAGCTGTTTTTT. Full variable domain (remainder filled in from reference TRBV7-6 and TRBJ2-2): GAGVSQSPRYKVTKRGQDVALRCDPISGHVSLYWYRQALGQGPEFLTYFNYEAQQDKSGLPNDRFSAERPEGSISTLTIQRTEQRDSAMYRCASSPTSDTGELFFGEGSRLTVL.

This clonotype showed up just a few times. The V call is TRBV20-1, the J call TRBJ2-5; 8 bases map to TRBD2. CDR1 and CDR2 from the germline V gene are DFQATT and SNEGSKA (reference sequence). Germline trimming cut 5 bases from V and 2 bases from J; bases unmatched to any gene: 4. The CDR3 sequence is 13 residues long. CDR3 loop: CSAPTSEQETQYF. The CDR3 bases are TGCAGTGCTCCGACTAGCGAACAAGAGACCCAGTACTTC.

J is TRBJ1-1 and V is TRBV6-5, with D possibly matching TRBD1 (6 bases). Trimming cost V 2 bases and J 4 bases, with 20 bases left between them. Germline lookup yields CDR1 MNHEY and CDR2 SVGAGI. The CDR3 is made up of 17 amino acids. The CDR3 DNA reads as TGTGCCAGCAGTTACCGGAGGGGGGGCGCGATTTCCACTGAAGCTTTCTTT. Its translation is CASSYRRGGAISTEAFF.

This clonotype was counted a few times. The gene calls are TRBV27 and TRBJ2-5; 10 nucleotides agree with TRBD1. Trimming took 6 bases from V and 5 from J; bases not matched to a gene: 6. The germline V gene has CDR1 MNHEY and CDR2 SMNVEV (reference sequence). The CDR3 extends over 14 amino acids. CDR3 bases: TGTGCCAGCAGAACGACAGGGGGCGAGGAGACCCAGTACTTC. Translated: CASRTTGGEETQYF.

The chain couples TRBV5-1 to TRBJ1-5, with no clear D. CDR1 and CDR2 from the germline V gene are SGHRS and YFSETQ. With 0 bases removed from V and 1 base from J, the gap between germline ends came to 8 bases. CDR3 length: 15 amino acids. The CDR3 sequence: CASSLGPLSNQPQHF. CDR3 sequence (DNA): TGCGCCAGCAGCTTGGGTCCCCTCAGCAATCAGCCCCAGCATTTT.

The CDR3 DNA follows: TGTGCCAGCAGCCAAGACGGGGCCCGCGGGGGGTCTCTCTACGAGCAGTACTTC. Encoded protein: CASSQDGARGGSLYEQYF. V and J are TRBV4-2 and TRBJ2-7; 8 bases align to TRBD2. V shed 0 bases, J shed 3 bases, and the junction held 13 bases outside the gene matches. The CDR3 is made up of 18 amino acids. CDR1 is LGHNA and CDR2 is YNFKEQ in the germline V gene.

The chain couples TRBV6-5 to TRBJ2-7; D tentatively reads TRBD1 or TRBD2 (6 bases each). Trimming took off 8 bases at V and 1 base at J, with 15 bases between the two ends. This CDR3 contains 14 residues. Germline CDR1 reads MNHEY; CDR2 reads SVGAGI. The CDR3 sequence: CASGSGANSYEQYV. The CDR3 bases are TGTGCCAGCGGTTCGGGGGCGAATTCCTACGAGCAGTACGTC.